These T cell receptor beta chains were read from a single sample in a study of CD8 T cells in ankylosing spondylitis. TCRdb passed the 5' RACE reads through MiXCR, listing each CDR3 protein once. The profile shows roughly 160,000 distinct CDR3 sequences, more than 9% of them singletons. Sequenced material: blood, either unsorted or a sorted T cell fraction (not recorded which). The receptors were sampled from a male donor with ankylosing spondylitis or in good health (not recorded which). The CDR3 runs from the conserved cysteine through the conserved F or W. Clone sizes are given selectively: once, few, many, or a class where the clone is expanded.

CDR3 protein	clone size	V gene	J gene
CASSRGLSYEQYF	many	TRBV7-8	TRBJ2-7
CASSGSGFAYEQYF	many	TRBV6-2/TRBV6-3	TRBJ2-7
CASSPSTQGQVGYTF	few	TRBV7-9	TRBJ1-2
CASSFPGSAQNIGELFF	many	TRBV5-1	TRBJ2-2
CARGYEQYF	many	TRBV5-1	TRBJ2-7
CASSQAGELNTEAFF	many	TRBV4-3	TRBJ1-1
CASRTFGTGLHGELFF	few	TRBV6-1	TRBJ2-2
CASRLATGQQYF	-	TRBV12-3/TRBV12-4	TRBJ2-7
CASSLDPASYGYTF	few	TRBV7-2	TRBJ1-2
CASSWGRAGETQYF	-	TRBV27	TRBJ2-5
CASNKGRGAYEQYF	few	TRBV6-1	TRBJ2-7
CASSFLGFGETQYF	few	TRBV7-8	TRBJ2-5
CSARENRLAGGFSYNEQFF	many	TRBV20-1	TRBJ2-1
CASRNRDSQAFF	many	TRBV7-9	TRBJ1-1
CASSGANYEQYF	few	TRBV6-2/TRBV6-3	TRBJ2-7
CASTKDRGNQPQHF	few	TRBV12-3/TRBV12-4	TRBJ1-5
CASRPLVLRYTGELFF	many	TRBV6-1	TRBJ2-2
CASSLAREEYFYGYTF	few	TRBV12-3/TRBV12-4	TRBJ1-2
CASSFPGLVSDTQYF	-	TRBV7-2	TRBJ2-3
CASSPNRGRGTDTQYF	many	TRBV12-3/TRBV12-4	TRBJ2-3
CASRPARGVDEKLFF	many	TRBV11-2	TRBJ1-4
CASIRAGTTHTDTQYF	-	TRBV28	TRBJ2-3
CNATQGATNMNTQYF	-	TRBV20-1	TRBJ2-3
CASSLEGMWAYEQYF	many	TRBV5-1	TRBJ2-7
CASSLTGAPDMQYF	-	TRBV5-8	TRBJ2-3
CASSPTVGVYGYTF	few	TRBV11-2	TRBJ1-2
CASSLGSGSYNEQFF	many	TRBV5-1	TRBJ2-1
CSARDKTRGGRGTQYF	few	TRBV20-1	TRBJ2-5
CSARHSGSTETQYF	many	TRBV20-1	TRBJ2-5
CASSPRNRAGEAQYF	-	TRBV18	TRBJ2-5
CASSFSGSDEQYF	-	TRBV12-3/TRBV12-4	TRBJ2-7
CASSEGASLVSF	many	TRBV6-1	TRBJ2-2
CAWSVPQISGYTF	-	TRBV30	TRBJ1-2
CSWDRDDEQYF	-	TRBV20-1	TRBJ2-7
CASSHGLAGCHEQFF	many	TRBV3-1	TRBJ2-1
CASSPGTALYEQYF	many	TRBV27	TRBJ2-7
CASSVAGTSGHNEQFF	many	TRBV9	TRBJ2-1
CASSTTSNEQFF	many	TRBV12-3/TRBV12-4	TRBJ2-1
CASSPQGARVYNEQFF	many	TRBV6-1	TRBJ2-1
CSVDTGPTEAFF	many	TRBV29-1	TRBJ1-1
CASTQDRTLNTEAFF	-	TRBV6-2/TRBV6-3	TRBJ1-1
CASRRGGPFGEQFF	many	TRBV2	TRBJ2-1
CSARELRTAGEQFF	few	TRBV20-1	TRBJ2-1
CSARGGANTGELFF	-	TRBV20-1	TRBJ2-2
CASSGTSDTNTGELFF	few	TRBV5-1	TRBJ2-2
CASSPLSGKTTDTQYF	few	TRBV18	TRBJ2-3
CASGPSGSTDTQYF	many	TRBV12-5	TRBJ2-3
CASSDRVGNTEAFF	many	TRBV3-1	TRBJ1-1
CSVELGLAGGIGETQYF	many	TRBV29-1	TRBJ2-5
CASSLSGQNTEAFF	many	TRBV5-1	TRBJ1-1
CSARDISSGGAFEQYF	many	TRBV20-1	TRBJ2-7
CASSQVGQAYEQYF	-	TRBV4-1	TRBJ2-7
CSVRRQGMSNQPQHF	-	TRBV20-1	TRBJ1-5
CASSFRLAGDTGELFF	many	TRBV12-3/TRBV12-4	TRBJ2-2
CAISDDRGVVGEQYF	few	TRBV10-3	TRBJ2-7